A selection of T cell receptor beta chains follows, all from one sample in a study of cytomegalovirus exposure and HLA in healthy donors. Generated by immunoSEQ multiplex PCR, the TCRdb table keeps only in-frame clones and is missing some. The data contain tens of thousands of clones, about 80% of them singletons. Sequencing used PBMCs. Source of these receptors: a man between 45 and 60 years old in good health and CMV-seropositive. The CDR3 runs from the conserved cysteine through the conserved F or W.

V	CDR3
TRBV14	CASSQVPDYEQYF
TRBV27	CASTTPPLEQYF
TRBV6-5	CASSYSQRAGANVLTF
TRBV27	CASSLLGAREQYF
TRBV27	CASRPGQGALYNEQFF
TRBV6-7	CASIDMGTVTGELFF
TRBV27	CAGSGPGTSGKGYNEQFF
TRBV18	CASSPGQGKNIQYF
TRBV29-1	CSKRGGTNEQFF
TRBV19	CASKGQGADEQYF
TRBV2	CASSVGSSGSYNEQFF
TRBV7-9	CASSSGQAVYEQYF
TRBV27	CASTPITGYTQYF
TRBV5-6	CASSLRSWSSYEQYF
TRBV5-1	CASSLAGESRANYGYTF
TRBV30	CASTLMGRGIRNSPLHF
TRBV5-1	CASSPGSGQGIDEQYF
TRBV10-3	CATRLAGGYSTDTQYF
TRBV4-2	CASSQLTGTSGVHEQFF
TRBV7-9	CASTSGTIAGEQYF
TRBV5-6	CASSLFDGTTREQYF
TRBV30	CAWSVTGDGEQYF
TRBV7-2	CASSPQGSVVEQFF
TRBV7-3	CASRSQGLTGELFF
TRBV29-1	CSVEGTEDTGSTDTQYF
TRBV2	CAIHRDTATNEKLFF
TRBV5-1	CASSLGQGLTYEQYF
TRBV6-1	CASSERAGDGATEAFF
TRBV30	CAAGLAETYEQYF
TRBV2	CASNRQGHQPQHF
TRBV6-5	CASSGLSYEQYF
TRBV19	CASRGRDRGGTQYF
TRBV10-3	CAIRAVTGGNSPLHF
TRBV6-1	CASSEVVAYEQYF
TRBV5-4	CASSGTDFYGYTF
TRBV2	CASRRTGGADIQYF
TRBV2	CASTLEQGEAFF
TRBV9	CASSSQGTSSYEQYF
TRBV30	CAWSPSSYEQYF
TRBV27	CASSSAGAEQFF
TRBV2	CASLGQGVPQHF
TRBV5-1	CASSPQGADTEAFF
TRBV6-5	CASSFEGSYGYTF
TRBV28	CASSFAVLAGSEQYF
TRBV11-1	CASTLDRSSGNTIYF
TRBV11-2	CASSLGSGSPETQYF
TRBV30	CDWSRPPGTEDFF
TRBV6-5	CASGKRDTILREQYF
TRBV4-2	CASSQDWEGEKLFF
TRBV10-3	CAISESVLAAAPSSYNEQFF
TRBV6-6	CASRHQGAKNIQYF
TRBV2	CASSPLDRRPNTGELFF
TRBV11-2	CASSLDRTGVGNTIYF
TRBV7-2	CASSVSGGQETQYF
TRBV6-5	CASKGPNTEAFF
TRBV7-2	CASSLRREGLDEQFF
TRBV7-2	CASSFALAGGPGDTQYF
TRBV27	CASGSIHTGDQETQYF